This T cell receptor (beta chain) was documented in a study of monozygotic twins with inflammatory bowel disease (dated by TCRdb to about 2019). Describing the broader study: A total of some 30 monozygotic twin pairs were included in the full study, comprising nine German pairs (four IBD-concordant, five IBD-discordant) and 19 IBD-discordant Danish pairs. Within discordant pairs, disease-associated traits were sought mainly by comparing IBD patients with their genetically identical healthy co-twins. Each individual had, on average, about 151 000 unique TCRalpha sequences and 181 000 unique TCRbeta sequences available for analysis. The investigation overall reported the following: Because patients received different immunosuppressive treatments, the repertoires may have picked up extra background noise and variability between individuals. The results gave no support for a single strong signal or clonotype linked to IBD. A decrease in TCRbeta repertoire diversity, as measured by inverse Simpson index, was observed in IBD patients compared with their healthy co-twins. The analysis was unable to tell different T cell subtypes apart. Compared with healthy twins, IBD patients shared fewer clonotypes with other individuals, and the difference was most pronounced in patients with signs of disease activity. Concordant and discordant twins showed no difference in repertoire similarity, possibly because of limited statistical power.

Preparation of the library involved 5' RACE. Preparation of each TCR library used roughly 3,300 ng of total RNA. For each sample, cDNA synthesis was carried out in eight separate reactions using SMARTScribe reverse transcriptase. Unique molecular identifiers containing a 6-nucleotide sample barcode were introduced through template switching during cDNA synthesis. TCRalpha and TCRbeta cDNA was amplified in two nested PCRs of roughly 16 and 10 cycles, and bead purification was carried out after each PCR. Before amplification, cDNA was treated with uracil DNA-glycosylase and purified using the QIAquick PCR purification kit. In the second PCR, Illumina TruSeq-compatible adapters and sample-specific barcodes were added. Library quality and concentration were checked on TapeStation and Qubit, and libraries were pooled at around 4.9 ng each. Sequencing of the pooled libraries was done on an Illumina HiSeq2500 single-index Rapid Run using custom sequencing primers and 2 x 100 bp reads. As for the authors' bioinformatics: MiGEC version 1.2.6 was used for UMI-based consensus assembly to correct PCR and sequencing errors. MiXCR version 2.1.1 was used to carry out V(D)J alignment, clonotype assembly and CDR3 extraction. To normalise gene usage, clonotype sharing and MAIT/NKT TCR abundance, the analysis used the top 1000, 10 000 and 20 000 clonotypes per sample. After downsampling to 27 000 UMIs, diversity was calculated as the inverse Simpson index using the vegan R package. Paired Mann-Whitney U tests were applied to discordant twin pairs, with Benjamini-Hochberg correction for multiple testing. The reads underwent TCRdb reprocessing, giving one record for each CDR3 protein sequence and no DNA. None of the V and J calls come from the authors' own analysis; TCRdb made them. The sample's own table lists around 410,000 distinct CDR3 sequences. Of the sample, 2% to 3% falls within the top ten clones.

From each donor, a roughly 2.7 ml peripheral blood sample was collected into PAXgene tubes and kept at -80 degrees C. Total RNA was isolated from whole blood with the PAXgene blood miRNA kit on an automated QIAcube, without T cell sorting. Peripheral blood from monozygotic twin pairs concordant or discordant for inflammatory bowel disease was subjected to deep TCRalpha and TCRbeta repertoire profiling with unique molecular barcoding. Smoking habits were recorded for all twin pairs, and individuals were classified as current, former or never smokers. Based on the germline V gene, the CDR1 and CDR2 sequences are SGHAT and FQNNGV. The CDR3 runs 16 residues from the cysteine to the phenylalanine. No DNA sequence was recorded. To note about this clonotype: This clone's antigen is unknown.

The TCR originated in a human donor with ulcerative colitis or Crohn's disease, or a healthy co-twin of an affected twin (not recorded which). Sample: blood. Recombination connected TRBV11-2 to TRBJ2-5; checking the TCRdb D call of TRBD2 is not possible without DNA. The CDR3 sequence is CASSLRRALLSETQYF.